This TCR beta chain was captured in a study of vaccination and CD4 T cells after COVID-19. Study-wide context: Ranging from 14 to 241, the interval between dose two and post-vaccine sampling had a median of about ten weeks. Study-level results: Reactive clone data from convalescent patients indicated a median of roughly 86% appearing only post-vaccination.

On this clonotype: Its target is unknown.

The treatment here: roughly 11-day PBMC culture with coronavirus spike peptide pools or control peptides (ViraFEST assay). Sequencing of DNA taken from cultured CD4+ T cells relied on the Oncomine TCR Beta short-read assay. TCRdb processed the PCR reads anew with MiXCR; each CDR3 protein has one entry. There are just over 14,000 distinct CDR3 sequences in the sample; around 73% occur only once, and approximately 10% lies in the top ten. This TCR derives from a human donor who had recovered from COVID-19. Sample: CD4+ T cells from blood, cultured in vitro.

CDR3 amino acids: CASSLRTRGSGANVLTF. In DNA, the CDR3 is TGTGCCAGCAGCTTACGAACTCGTGGTTCCGGGGCCAACGTCCTGACTTTC. The V gene is TRBV7-2, the J gene TRBJ2-6; unclear D gene. Trimming removed 2 bases from V and 4 bases from J, with 15 bases in between. This CDR3 region has 17 residues. Germline assignment: CDR1 SGHTA and CDR2 FQGNSA.